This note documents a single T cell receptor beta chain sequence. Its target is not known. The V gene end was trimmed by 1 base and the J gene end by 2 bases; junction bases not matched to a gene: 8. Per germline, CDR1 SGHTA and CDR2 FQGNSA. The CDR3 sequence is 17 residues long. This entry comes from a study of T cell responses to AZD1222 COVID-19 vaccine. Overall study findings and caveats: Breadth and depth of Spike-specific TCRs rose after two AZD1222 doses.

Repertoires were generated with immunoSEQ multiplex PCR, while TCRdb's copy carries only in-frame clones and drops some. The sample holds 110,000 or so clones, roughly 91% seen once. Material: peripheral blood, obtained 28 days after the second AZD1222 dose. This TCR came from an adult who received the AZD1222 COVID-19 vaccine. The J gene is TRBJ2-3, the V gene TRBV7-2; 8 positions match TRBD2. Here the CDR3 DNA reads TGTGCCAGCAGCTTAGGCAGGACTAGCCAGAACACAGATACGCAGTATTTT. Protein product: CASSLGRTSQNTDTQYF.